The 14 T cell receptor beta chains given below trace back to one sample, sequenced in a study of identical twins. MiXCR was run by TCRdb on the 5' RACE reads, yielding one entry per CDR3 protein. The sample holds 400,000 to 550,000 distinct CDR3 sequences, more than 13% seen once. The data also belong to a second study, concerning yellow fever vaccine responses in identical twins.

Sequenced input: CD4+ T cells sorted from blood. The receptors were gathered from a woman aged 18-29 years in good health.

The chain uses TRBV18 and TRBJ1-6; D is unresolved. Trimming cost V 5 bases and J 5 bases, with 7 bases left between them. Germline V CDR1 and CDR2: KGHSH, LQKENI. The CDR3 contains 13 residues. Here the CDR3 reads CASSSLDNSPLHF. CDR3 bases: TGTGCCAGCTCATCACTCGATAATTCACCCCTCCACTTT. The full variable domain, with the rest looked up from reference TRBV18 and TRBJ1-6, is NAGVMQNPRHLVRRRGQEARLRCSPMKGHSHVYWYRQLPEEGLKFMVYLQKENIIDESGMPKERFSAEFPKEGPSILRIQQVVRGDSAAYFCASSSLDNSPLHFGNGTRLTVT.

This clonotype was observed at least ten times. The chain carries TRBV5-1 and TRBJ2-7, with no clear D. Germline V lookup: CDR1 SGHRS, CDR2 YFSETQ. V lost 4 bases and J lost 3, with 11 bases in between. CDR3 length: 13 amino acids. CDR3 nucleotide sequence: TGCGCCAGCAGCATGGACGGAAACTACGAGCAGTACTTC. This codes for CASSMDGNYEQYF. The whole variable domain, remainder taken from reference TRBV5-1 and TRBJ2-7, is KAGVTQTPRYLIKTRGQQVTLSCSPISGHRSVSWYQQTPGQGLQFLFEYFSETQRNKGNFPGRFSGRQFSNSRSEMNVSTLELGDSALYLCASSMDGNYEQYFGPGTRLTVT.

This clonotype came up a few times. V and J are TRBV19 and TRBJ2-1, with D unclear. Trimming left V 8 bases short and J 3 bases short, with 11 bases between. There are 13 residues in the CDR3. CDR1 LNHDA and CDR2 SQIVND come from the germline V gene (reference sequence). The CDR3 DNA sequence: TGTGCCAGTGTGAGTTCCGGCTACAATGAGCAGTTCTTC. Residues: CASVSSGYNEQFF. Full variable domain (rest looked up from reference TRBV19 and TRBJ2-1): DGGITQSPKYLFRKEGQNVTLSCEQNLNHDAMYWYRQDPGQGLRLIYYSQIVNDFQKGDIAEGYSVSREKKESFPLTVTSAQKNPTAFYLCASVSSGYNEQFFGPGTRLTVL.

This clonotype was seen many times. The chain couples TRBV5-1 to TRBJ2-1; D ambiguous. The CDR3 has 14 residues. V shed 0 bases and J shed 4 bases, with 8 bases lying between them. Germline V gene sequence: CDR1 SGHRS, CDR2 YFSETQ. DNA of the CDR3: TGCGCCAGCAGCTTGGAGTCAGCTTACAATGAGCAGTTCTTC. This codes for CASSLESAYNEQFF. Full variable domain (missing parts from reference TRBV5-1 and TRBJ2-1): KAGVTQTPRYLIKTRGQQVTLSCSPISGHRSVSWYQQTPGQGLQFLFEYFSETQRNKGNFPGRFSGRQFSNSRSEMNVSTLELGDSALYLCASSLESAYNEQFFGPGTRLTVL.

This clonotype was recorded many times. This chain connects TRBV20-1 to TRBJ2-1; D is uncertain. V gave up 1 base and J gave up 8 bases, with 9 bases separating them. CDR1 is DFQATT and CDR2 is SNEGSKA in the germline V gene (reference sequence). The CDR3 covers 12 residues. In DNA, the CDR3 is TGCAGTGCTAGAGGTGGGGTCGATGAGCAGTTCTTC. Amino acid sequence: CSARGGVDEQFF.

This clonotype was counted only a few times. The chain's CDR3 is CASTLKDSTEAFF. The CDR3 DNA follows: TGTGCCAGCACTCTAAAAGATTCCACTGAAGCTTTCTTT. The rearrangement joins TRBV6-6 to TRBJ1-1, with D unclear. The V end was cut by 7 bases, the J end by 4 bases, with 13 bases between. The CDR3 consists of 13 residues. Germline CDR1 and CDR2: MNHNY and SVGAGI (reference sequence).

In this sample, this clonotype turned up a few times. The V gene is TRBV20-1, the J gene TRBJ2-1; D possibly corresponds to TRBD2 (6 bases). This CDR3 region has 16 residues. Germline V gene lookup returns CDR1 DFQATT and CDR2 SNEGSKA (reference sequence). V was trimmed by 5 bases and J by 8 bases, leaving 25 bases between them. The CDR3 DNA is TGCAGTGCTCCCGGAGGGGCACTAGCCGGTTTCGATGAGCAGTTCTTC. As protein: CSAPGGALAGFDEQFF.

This chain connects TRBV5-1 to TRBJ2-1, with TRBD2 matching 9 bases. Germline loops: CDR1 SGHRS, CDR2 YFSETQ. V trimming: 4 bases; J trimming: 7 bases; junction bases outside the gene matches: 6. This CDR3 contains 14 residues. CDR3 sequence (DNA): TGCGCCAGCAGCCAGCGGGGGGTGGAGAATGAGCAGTTCTTC. This sequence encodes CASSQRGVENEQFF.

This clonotype was counted a few times. The CDR3 bases are TGCGCCAGCAGCTTGGTTGTGGCAGACACTGAAGCTTTCTTT. It yields the protein CASSLVVADTEAFF. The chain links TRBV5-1 to TRBJ1-1, with unresolved D. This CDR3 is built from 14 residues. Trimming took 0 bases from V and 3 from J, leaving 9 bases between them. The germline V gene encodes CDR1 SGHRS and CDR2 YFSETQ.

The CDR3 sequence is CASSRYRDRASGLEQYF. The CDR3 nucleotides are TGTGCCAGCAGCCGATATAGGGACAGGGCATCGGGTCTCGAGCAGTACTTC. The chain couples TRBV7-9 to TRBJ2-7; 9 bases are shared with TRBD1. Germline V gene lookup returns CDR1 SEHNR and CDR2 FQNEAQ (reference sequence). Trimming cost V 5 bases and J 6 bases; bases outside gene matches: 17. The length of the CDR3 is 17 residues.

The V call is TRBV4-3, the J call TRBJ2-7; 9 bases map to TRBD1. The V segment lost 1 base and the J segment 7 bases; nucleotides outside the gene matches: 20. Germline V gives CDR1 LGHNA, CDR2 YSLEER. The CDR3 spans 19 residues. The CDR3 sequence: CASSQGLEGLGTGLREQYF. CDR3 sequence (DNA): TGCGCCAGCAGCCAAGGTTTGGAGGGACTCGGGACAGGGTTAAGAGAGCAGTACTTC.

Only a few counts were recorded for this clonotype. The genes are TRBV20-1 and TRBJ2-7, with D tentatively TRBD1 (6 bases). This CDR3 has 13 residues. Trimming left V 6 bases short and J 3 bases short, with 15 bases between. Per the germline V gene, CDR1 is DFQATT and CDR2 is SNEGSKA (reference sequence). The CDR3 DNA reads as TGCAGTGCCAGGGGCCCCCTCCGCTACGAGCAGTACTTC. Translation: CSARGPLRYEQYF.

The chain uses TRBV5-6 and TRBJ2-7; 10 positions agree with TRBD2. Germline CDR1 is SGHDT and CDR2 is YYEEEE. J was trimmed by 1 base and V by 4 bases; bases with no gene match: 8. The CDR3 is made up of 16 amino acids. DNA of the CDR3: TGTGCCAGCAGCCGAAGGACTAGCGGCTTGTCCTACGAGCAGTACTTC. Translated, it gives CASSRRTSGLSYEQYF.

The table lists this clonotype with a few counts. The chain carries TRBV20-1 and TRBJ2-3; 11 bases align to TRBD2. Looked up from germline, CDR1 is DFQATT and CDR2 is SNEGSKA (reference sequence). The CDR3 has 14 amino acids. The CDR3 coding sequence is TGCAGCCCTCTAGCGGGGGGAGACACAGATACGCAGTATTTT. This gives the protein CSPLAGGDTDTQYF.